What follows describes a single T cell receptor beta chain. This sample is drawn from a study of control samples from healthy donors and cancer patients. The CDR3 extends over 16 amino acids. The V end lost 1 base, the J end lost 0 bases, and 10 bases lay between the germline ends. Germline-derived CDR1 and CDR2 are KGHSH and LQKENI. TCRdb keeps only in-frame clones here, not all; method: immunoSEQ multiplex PCR. The sample shows 150,000 to 200,000 clones, approximately 94% of them seen only once. The receptor was derived from a woman under 30 in good health. J is TRBJ1-5 and V is TRBV18; D is possibly TRBD1 (5 bases). The sample comprised blood. CDR3 nucleotides: TGTGCCAGCTCACCACTTGGGGGGGTTAGCAATCAGCCCCAGCATTTT. Residues: CASSPLGGVSNQPQHF.